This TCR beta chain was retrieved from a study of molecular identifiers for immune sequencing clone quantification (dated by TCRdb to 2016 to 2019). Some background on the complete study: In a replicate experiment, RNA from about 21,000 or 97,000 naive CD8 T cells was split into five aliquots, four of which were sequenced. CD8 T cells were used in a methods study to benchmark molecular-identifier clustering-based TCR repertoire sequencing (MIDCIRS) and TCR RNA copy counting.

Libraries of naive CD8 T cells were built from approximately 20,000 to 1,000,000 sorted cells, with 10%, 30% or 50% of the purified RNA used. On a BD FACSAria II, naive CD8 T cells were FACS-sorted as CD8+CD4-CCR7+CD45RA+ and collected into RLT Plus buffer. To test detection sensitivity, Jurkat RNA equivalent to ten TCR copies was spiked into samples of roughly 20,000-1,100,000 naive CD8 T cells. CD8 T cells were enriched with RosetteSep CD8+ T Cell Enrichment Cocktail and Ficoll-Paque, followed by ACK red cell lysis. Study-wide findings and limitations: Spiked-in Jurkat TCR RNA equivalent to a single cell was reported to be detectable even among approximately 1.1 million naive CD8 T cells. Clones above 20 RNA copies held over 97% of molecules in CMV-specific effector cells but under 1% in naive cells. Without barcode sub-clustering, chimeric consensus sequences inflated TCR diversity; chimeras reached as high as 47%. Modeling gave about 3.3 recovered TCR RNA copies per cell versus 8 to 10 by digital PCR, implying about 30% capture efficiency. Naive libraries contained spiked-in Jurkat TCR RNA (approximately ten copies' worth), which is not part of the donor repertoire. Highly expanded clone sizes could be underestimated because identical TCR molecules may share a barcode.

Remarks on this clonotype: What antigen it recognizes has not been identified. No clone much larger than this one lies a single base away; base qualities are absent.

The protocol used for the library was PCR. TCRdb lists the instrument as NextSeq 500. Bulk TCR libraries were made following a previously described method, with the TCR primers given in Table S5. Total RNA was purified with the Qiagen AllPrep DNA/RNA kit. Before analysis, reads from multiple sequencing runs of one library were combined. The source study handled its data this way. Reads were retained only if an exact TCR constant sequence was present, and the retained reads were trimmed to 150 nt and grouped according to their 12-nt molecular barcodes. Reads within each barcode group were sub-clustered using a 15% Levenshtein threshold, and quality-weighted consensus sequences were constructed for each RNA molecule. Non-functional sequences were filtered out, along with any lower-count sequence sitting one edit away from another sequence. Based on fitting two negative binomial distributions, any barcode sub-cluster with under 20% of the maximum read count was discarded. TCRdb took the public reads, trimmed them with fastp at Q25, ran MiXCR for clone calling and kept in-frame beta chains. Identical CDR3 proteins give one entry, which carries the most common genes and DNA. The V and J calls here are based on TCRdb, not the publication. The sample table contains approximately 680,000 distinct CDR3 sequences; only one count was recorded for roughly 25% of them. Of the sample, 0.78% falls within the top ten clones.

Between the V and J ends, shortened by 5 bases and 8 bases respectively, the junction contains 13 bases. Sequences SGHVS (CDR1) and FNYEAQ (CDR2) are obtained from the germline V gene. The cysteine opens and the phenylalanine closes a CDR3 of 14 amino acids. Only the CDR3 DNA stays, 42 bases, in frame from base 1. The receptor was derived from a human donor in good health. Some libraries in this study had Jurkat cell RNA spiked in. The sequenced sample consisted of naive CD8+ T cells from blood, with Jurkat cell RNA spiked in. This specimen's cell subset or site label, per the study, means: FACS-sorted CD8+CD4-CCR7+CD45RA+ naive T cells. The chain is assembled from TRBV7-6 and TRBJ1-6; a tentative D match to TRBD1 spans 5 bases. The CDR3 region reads CASSEAGPYSPLHF. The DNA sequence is TGTGCCAGCAGCGAGGCAGGGCCCTATTCACCCCTCCACTTT.